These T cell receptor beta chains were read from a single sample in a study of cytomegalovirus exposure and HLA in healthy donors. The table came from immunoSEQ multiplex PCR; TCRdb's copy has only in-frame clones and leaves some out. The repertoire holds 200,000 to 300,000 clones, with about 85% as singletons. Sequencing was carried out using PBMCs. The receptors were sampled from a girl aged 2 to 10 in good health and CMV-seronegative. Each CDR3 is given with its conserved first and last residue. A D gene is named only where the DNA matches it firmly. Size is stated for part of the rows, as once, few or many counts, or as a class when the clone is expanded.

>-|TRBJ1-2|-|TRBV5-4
TGTGCCAGCAGCTTGGCAGGGCAGGGGACCTATGGCTACACCTTC
CASSLAGQGTYGYTF
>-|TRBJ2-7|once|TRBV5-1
TGCGCCAGCAGCTTGAGGGGTGGAAGACCCGTATACGAGCAGTACTTC
CASSLRGGRPVYEQYF
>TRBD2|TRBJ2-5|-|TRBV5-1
TGCGCCAGCAAGACCATAGCGGGGTTCCAAGAGACCCAGTACTTC
CASKTIAGFQETQYF
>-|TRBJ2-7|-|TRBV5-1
TGCGCCAGCAGCTTGACCAGGGGACGAGACTCCTACGAGCAGTACTTC
CASSLTRGRDSYEQYF
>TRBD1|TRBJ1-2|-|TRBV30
TGTGCCTGGAGTCCCTTGGGACAGGGGTACCCCTCGGGTGGCTACACCTTC
CAWSPLGQGYPSGGYTF
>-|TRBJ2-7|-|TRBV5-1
TGCGCCAGCAGCCTGAACCCCCAGTCCTACGAGCAGTACTTC
CASSLNPQSYEQYF
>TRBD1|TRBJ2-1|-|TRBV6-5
TGTGCCAGCAGTTACTCCGGGACAGGGGCCTCCAATGAGCAGTTCTTC
CASSYSGTGASNEQFF
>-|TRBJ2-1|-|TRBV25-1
TGTGCCAGCAGACAAGGGGGGGCTTCATCAGAGCAGTTCTTC
CASRQGGASSEQFF
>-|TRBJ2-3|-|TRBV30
TGTGCCTGGAGTGTCGGGGAAGCCAGCACAGATACGCAGTATTTT
CAWSVGEASTDTQYF
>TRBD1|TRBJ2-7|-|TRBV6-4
TGTGCCAGCAGGGCTAACCGGGACAGGGAATACGAGCAGTACTTC
CASRANRDREYEQYF
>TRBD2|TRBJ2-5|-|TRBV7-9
TGTGCCAGCAGCTTAGCCGGGGGGCAAGAGACCCAGTACTTC
CASSLAGGQETQYF
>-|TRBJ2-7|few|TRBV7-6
TGTGCCAGCAGCCCTTACCTGACAGGTATCTCCTACGAGCAGTACTTC
CASSPYLTGISYEQYF
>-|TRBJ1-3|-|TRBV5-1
TGCGCCAGCAGCTTGTACTCGTCTGCATCGCTCTCTGGAAACACCATATATTTT
CASSLYSSASLSGNTIYF
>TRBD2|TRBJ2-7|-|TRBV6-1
TGTGCCAGCAGTAGCTTAGCGGGAGTCTACGAGCAGTACTTC
CASSSLAGVYEQYF
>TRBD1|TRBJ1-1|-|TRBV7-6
TGTGCCTCCCACAGGGGGAGGAACACTGAAGCTTTCTTT
CASHRGRNTEAFF
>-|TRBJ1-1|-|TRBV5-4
TGTGCCAGCAGCTTGGTTTCCAGGGAGGCTGAAGCTTTCTTT
CASSLVSREAEAFF
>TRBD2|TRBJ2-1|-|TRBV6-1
TGTGCCAGCAGTGAAATCGGCGGGAGAATCTACAATGAGCAGTTCTTC
CASSEIGGRIYNEQFF
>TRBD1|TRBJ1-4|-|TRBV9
TGTGCCAGCAGCGTAGAAGGGGACAGGGGAAGAACTAATGAAAAACTGTTTTTT
CASSVEGDRGRTNEKLFF
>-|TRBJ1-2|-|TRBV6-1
TGTGCCAGCAGTGAAGCGAGGGAAGGGTGGGGTTATGGCTACACCTTC
CASSEAREGWGYGYTF
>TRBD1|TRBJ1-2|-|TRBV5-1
TGCGCCAGCAGCTTGGCCACGGGACAGGGACGCTATGGCTACACCTTC
CASSLATGQGRYGYTF
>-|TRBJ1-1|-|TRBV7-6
TGTGCCAGCAGCCACTTTAACACTGAAGCTTTCTTT
CASSHFNTEAFF
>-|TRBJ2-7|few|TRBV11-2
TGTGCCAGCAGCTTAGGTGTCCGAGACATGGAGCAGTACTTC
CASSLGVRDMEQYF
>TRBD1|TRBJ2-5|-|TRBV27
TGTGCCAGCAGTGGACGAGGGGGCGCTGCAAGAGAGACCCAGTACTTC
CASSGRGGAARETQYF
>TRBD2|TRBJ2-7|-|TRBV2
TGTGCCAGCACCAATAGTCCGGGGGGATCATACGAGCAGTACTTC
CASTNSPGGSYEQYF
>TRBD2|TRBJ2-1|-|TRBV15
TGTGCCACCAGCAGAGGTCCCCCTCTAGCGGGAGGACGGAATGAGCAGTTCTTC
CATSRGPPLAGGRNEQFF
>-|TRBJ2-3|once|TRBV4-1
TGCGCCAGCAGCCAAGAAGTTGCGGCGGTTCCGGGAGGCACAGATACGCAGTATTTT
CASSQEVAAVPGGTDTQYF
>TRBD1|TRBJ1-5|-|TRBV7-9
TGTTCCAGCAGCGCATCGGGACAGGTCAGCAATCAGCCCCAGCATTTT
CSSSASGQVSNQPQHF
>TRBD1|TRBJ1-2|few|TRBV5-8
TGTGCCAGCAGCTTGGTAGGACAGGGGCGATATGGCTACACCTTC
CASSLVGQGRYGYTF
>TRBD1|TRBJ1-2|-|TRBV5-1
TGCGCCAGCAGCTTGGGGACAGGGAGACCATATGGCTACACCTTC
CASSLGTGRPYGYTF
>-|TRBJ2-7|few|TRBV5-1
TGCGCCAGCAGCTTGGGACTCTACGAGCAGTACTTC
CASSLGLYEQYF
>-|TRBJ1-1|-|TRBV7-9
TGTGCCAGCAAAGATACGGGAATTGGAACTGAAGCTTTCTTT
CASKDTGIGTEAFF
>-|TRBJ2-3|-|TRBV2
TGTGCCAGCAGTGAGTACAGGGCCCCAGATACGCAGTATTTT
CASSEYRAPDTQYF
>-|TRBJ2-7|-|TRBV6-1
TGTGCCAGCAGCTCCAGGGTGTACGACGAGCAGTACTTC
CASSSRVYDEQYF
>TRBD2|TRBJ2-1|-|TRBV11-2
TGTGCCAGCAGCTTATGGACTAGTATTTTCGATGAGCAGTTCTTC
CASSLWTSIFDEQFF
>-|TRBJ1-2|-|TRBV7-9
TGTGCCAGCAGCTTAGTTCCCAGGGGCGGCTACACCTTC
CASSLVPRGGYTF
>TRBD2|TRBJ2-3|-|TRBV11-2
TGTGCCAGCAGCTCTAACTCCGGGACTACCAGCACAGATACGCAGTATTTT
CASSSNSGTTSTDTQYF
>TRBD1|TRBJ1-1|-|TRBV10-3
TGTGCCATCAGCAGCCAGGGGGAAGGCGCTGAAGCTTTCTTT
CAISSQGEGAEAFF
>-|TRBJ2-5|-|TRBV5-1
TGCGCCAGCAGCGCCGGACAGGGAGGGATTGAGACCCAGTACTTC
CASSAGQGGIETQYF
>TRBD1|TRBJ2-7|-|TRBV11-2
TGTGCCAGCAGCTTGACAGTTTTCGGGGACAGGGGATACGAGCAGTACTTC
CASSLTVFGDRGYEQYF
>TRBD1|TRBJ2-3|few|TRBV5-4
TGTGCCAGCGAACGGGACAGGGCTATAGATACGCAGTATTTT
CASERDRAIDTQYF
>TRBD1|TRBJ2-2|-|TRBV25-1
TGTGCCAGCAGTCCCGACAGGGGTGCCGGGGAGCTGTTTTTT
CASSPDRGAGELFF
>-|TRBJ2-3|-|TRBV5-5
TGTGCCAGTACCCTGGGAGGGGGGCCCACAGATACGCAGTATTTT
CASTLGGGPTDTQYF
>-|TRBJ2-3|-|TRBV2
TGTGCCAGCAGTGCTAATCCCGGGACTCCCACAGATACGCAGTATTTT
CASSANPGTPTDTQYF
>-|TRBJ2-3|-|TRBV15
TGTGCCACCAGCAGAGATTTCTCAGATACGCAGTATTTT
CATSRDFSDTQYF
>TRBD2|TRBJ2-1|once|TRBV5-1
TGCGCCAGCAGCCCTAGCGGGGGAAATGAGCAGTTCTTC
CASSPSGGNEQFF
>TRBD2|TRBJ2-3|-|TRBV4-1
TGCGCCAGCAGCCCAGGCGTAGTACTAGCGGGAGGATCAGATACGCAGTATTTT
CASSPGVVLAGGSDTQYF
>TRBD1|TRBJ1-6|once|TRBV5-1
TGCGCCAGCAGCGCGGACAGGGGGGACAATTCACCCCTCCACTTT
CASSADRGDNSPLHF
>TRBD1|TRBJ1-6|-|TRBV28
TGTGCCACACAGGGGGCCGGATCACCCCTCCACTTT
CATQGAGSPLHF
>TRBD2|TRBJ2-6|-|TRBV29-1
TGCAGCGTTGATGGGGGGGACGCTGGGGCCAACGTCCTGACTTTC
CSVDGGDAGANVLTF
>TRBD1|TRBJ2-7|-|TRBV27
TGTGCCAGCAGTTATGCGACAGGGGCCTACGAGCAGTACTTC
CASSYATGAYEQYF